The source of this T cell receptor (beta chain) is a study of PD-1 blockade in classical Hodgkin lymphoma. General observations from the study: Diversity in CD4+ TCRs, unlike that measured in CD8+ TCRs, had risen significantly by C4D1. In newly diagnosed patients, baseline TCR diversity was reportedly below that of healthy donors.

Relapse after autologous stem cell transplantation occurred in every patient, and brentuximab vedotin exposure varied. After thawing, PBMCs were subjected to magnetic negative selection to isolate CD8+ T cells. Sequenced by immunoSEQ multiplex PCR; TCRdb stores in-frame clones only, minus some. The profile shows about 27,000 clones, approximately 86% of them singletons. Germline loops: CDR1 MNHEY, CDR2 SMNVEV (reference sequence). The CDR3 runs 15 residues. Trimming removed 1 base at V and 1 base at J, with 11 bases between. As to this clone: Its target is unknown.

The chain has TRBV27 and TRBJ2-7, with D possibly TRBD2 on 8 matching bases. The sequencing here drew on CD8+ T cells from blood, taken at baseline. This receptor was taken from a human donor with classical Hodgkin lymphoma. The CDR3 nucleotides are TGTGCCAGCAGTTTATTAGCGGGACAGTCCTACGAGCAGTACTTC. It specifies CASSLLAGQSYEQYF.